Listed here are 13 T cell receptor beta chains from one sample, sequenced in a study of identical twins. TCRdb itself ran the 5' RACE reads through MiXCR, one entry per CDR3 protein. The repertoire holds fewer than 250,000 distinct CDR3 sequences, with roughly 9.4% as singletons. Sequencing was performed on memory (CD45RO+) T cells sorted from blood. These receptors were taken from a woman aged 18-30 years in good health.

This clonotype has more than one count but fewer than ten. V usage is TRBV28 and J usage is TRBJ2-4, with 8 bases matching TRBD1. The V segment lost 7 bases and the J segment 0 bases; nucleotides outside the gene matches: 11. The CDR3 contains 17 residues. Germline CDR1 reads MDHEN; CDR2 reads SYDVKM. The CDR3 region has the DNA TGTGCCAGCACAGGGACAGGAACGTCCATAGCCAAAAACATTCAGTACTTC. Protein product: CASTGTGTSIAKNIQYF.

The rearrangement joins TRBV30 to TRBJ2-7; 11 bases match TRBD2. Germline CDR1 is GTSNPN and CDR2 is SVGIG (reference sequence). The trim removed 5 bases at V and 3 bases at J, leaving 12 bases unmatched. The CDR3 has 16 amino acids. CDR3 nucleotide sequence: TGTGCCTGGGTTCCCCTCACTAGCGGGGGCCTCTACGAGCAGTACTTC. Its translation: CAWVPLTSGGLYEQYF.

There are many counts of this clonotype. The rearrangement links TRBV12-3 or TRBV12-4 to TRBJ2-3; D remains ambiguous. The CDR3 extends over 14 amino acids. Trimming cost V 2 bases and J 2 bases, with 8 bases left between them. The CDR3 nucleotides read TGTGCCAGCAGTTTAAACAGAATCACAGATACGCAGTATTTT. It encodes CASSLNRITDTQYF.

This clonotype was picked up a small number of times. The chain has TRBV27 and TRBJ2-7; D is possibly TRBD1 (6 bases). Looked up from germline, CDR1 is MNHEY and CDR2 is SMNVEV (reference sequence). Trimming left V 2 bases short and J 4 bases short, with 9 bases between. The CDR3 loop spans 13 amino acids. CDR3 sequence reads: CASSLKQGYEQYF. Here the CDR3 DNA reads TGTGCCAGCAGTTTAAAACAGGGATACGAGCAGTACTTC.

The rearrangement joins TRBV20-1 to TRBJ2-2; 13 bases are a match to TRBD2. The germline gives CDR1 DFQATT, CDR2 SNEGSKA (reference sequence). The CDR3 contains 16 residues. V shed 6 bases, J shed 6 bases, and the junction held 10 bases outside the gene matches. The CDR3 coding sequence is TGCAGTGCCCAGGGACTAGCGGGAAGTATGGCCGGGGAGCTGTTTTTT. Its protein product is CSAQGLAGSMAGELFF.

A few counts support this clonotype. This chain uses TRBV20-1 with TRBJ1-3; TRBD1 agrees at 8 bases. The CDR3 length is 13 residues. V lost 4 bases, J lost 6 bases, and 5 bases stayed unmatched. Germline V lookup: CDR1 DFQATT, CDR2 SNEGSKA (reference sequence). The chain's CDR3 is CSAKTGAPNTIYF. The CDR3 nucleotides read TGCAGTGCTAAGACAGGGGCTCCAAACACCATATATTTT.

This clonotype was recorded at least ten times. This rearrangement joins TRBV11-2 to TRBJ2-2, with TRBD1 as a possible D gene (6 bases). The CDR3 has 18 residues. Per germline, CDR1 SGHAT and CDR2 FQNNGV. With 1 base removed from V and 4 bases from J, the gap between germline ends came to 19 bases. The CDR3 DNA sequence: TGTGCCAGCAGCTTAGGCCCACACAGGGCCGGTAGCACCGGGGAGCTGTTTTTT. Translating gives CASSLGPHRAGSTGELFF.

V and J are TRBV11-1 and TRBJ2-2; no firm D call. CDR1 is SGHAT and CDR2 is FQDESV in the germline V gene (reference sequence). The CDR3 covers 18 residues. V shed 2 bases and J shed 1 base, with 17 bases lying between them. CDR3 in DNA: TGTGCCAGCAGCTTATTGGGTTTAGTGGAGAAGAACACCGGGGAGCTGTTTTTT. This codes for CASSLLGLVEKNTGELFF.

This clonotype was detected only a few times. The chain employs TRBV6-5 and TRBJ2-2, with D possibly matching TRBD2 (6 bases). This CDR3 region has 15 residues. The germline CDR1 and CDR2 sequences are MNHEY and SVGAGI. Trimming took off 2 bases at V and 4 bases at J, with 11 bases between the two ends. In DNA form, the CDR3 reads TGTGCCAGCAGTTACACGGGGGTGGGCACCGGGGAGCTGTTTTTT. Translating it yields CASSYTGVGTGELFF.

This chain joins TRBV10-1 and TRBJ2-3, with no clear D. V gave up 0 bases and J gave up 3 bases, with 4 bases separating them. Germline assignment: CDR1 WNHNN and CDR2 SYGVQD (reference sequence). The CDR3 runs to 13 residues. CDR3 nucleotide sequence: TGCGCCAGCAGTGAGTCAGGGACAGATACGCAGTATTTT. Amino acids: CASSESGTDTQYF.

V usage is TRBV30 and J usage is TRBJ2-5; D gene uncertain. This CDR3 comprises 13 residues. Deletions cut 1 base from V and 5 bases from J, with 11 bases between. Germline V gives CDR1 GTSNPN, CDR2 SVGIG (reference sequence). The CDR3 nucleotides read TGTGCCTGGAGTGAATGGGTGAGGGAGACCCAGTACTTC. Translated: CAWSEWVRETQYF.

A few counts support this clonotype. The rearrangement joins TRBV27 to TRBJ1-2; D is ambiguous. CDR3 length equals 17 residues. CDR1 is MNHEY and CDR2 is SMNVEV in the germline V gene (reference sequence). The V gene lost 1 base and the J gene lost 2 bases, with 17 bases spanning the gap. This CDR3 reads CASSLYSASVENYGYTF. The CDR3 bases are TGTGCCAGCAGTTTATATAGCGCGTCAGTTGAAAACTATGGCTACACCTTC.

This clonotype was observed many times. This chain joins TRBV25-1 and TRBJ2-3; 10 nucleotides line up with TRBD2. The germline V gene encodes CDR1 MGHDK and CDR2 SYGVNS. The CDR3 covers 16 residues. Losses at the gene ends were 2 bases for V and 2 bases for J; bases not matched to a gene: 4. CDR3 region: CASSERLAGYTDTQYF. As DNA, the CDR3 is TGTGCCAGCAGTGAACGACTAGCGGGTTACACAGATACGCAGTATTTT.